This TCR beta chain was identified in a study of OX40 agonist ivuxolimab in advanced cancers. Study at large: Patients were treated with intravenous ivuxolimab, dosed at 0.01 to 10 mg/kg and infused every 2 weeks. Anti-PD-1, anti-PD-L1 or anti-CTLA-4 therapy given earlier was allowed, and over 35% had some.

Cycle 7 day 1, cycle 4 day 1, and baseline were the timepoints at which blood was sampled. Sequencing used immunoSEQ multiplex PCR; TCRdb keeps in-frame clones, though not all of them. Of about 110,000 clones listed, around 90% are singletons. Trimming at V came to 3 bases and at J to 5 bases, leaving 13 bases not matched to a gene. Germline CDR1 and CDR2: SGHTA and FQGNSA. The length of the CDR3 is 17 residues. This receptor was taken from an adult with an advanced solid tumor such as melanoma, head and neck, liver or kidney cancer. V usage is TRBV7-2 and J usage is TRBJ1-2; TRBD1 agrees at 9 bases. The material was CD4+ or CD8+ T cells sorted from blood, obtained in a trial of the OX40 agonist ivuxolimab. CDR3 in DNA: TGTGCCAGCAGCTTCGGGAGCGTGGGGACAGGGAATTATGGCTACACCTTC. Amino acids: CASSFGSVGTGNYGYTF.